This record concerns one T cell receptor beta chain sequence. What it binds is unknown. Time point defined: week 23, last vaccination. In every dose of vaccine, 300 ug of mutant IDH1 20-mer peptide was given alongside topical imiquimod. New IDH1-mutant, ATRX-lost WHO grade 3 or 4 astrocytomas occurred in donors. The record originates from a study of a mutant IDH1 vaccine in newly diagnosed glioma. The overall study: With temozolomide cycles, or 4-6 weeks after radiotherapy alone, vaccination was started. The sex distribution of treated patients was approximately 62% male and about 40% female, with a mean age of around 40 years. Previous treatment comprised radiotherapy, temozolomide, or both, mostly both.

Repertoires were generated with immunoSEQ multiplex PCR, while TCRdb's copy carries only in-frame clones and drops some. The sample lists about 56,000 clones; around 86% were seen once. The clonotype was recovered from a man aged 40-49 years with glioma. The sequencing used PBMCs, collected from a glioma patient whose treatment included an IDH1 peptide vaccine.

The CDR3 DNA sequence: TGTGCCAGCAGCTTAGAACGCGGACTGGGAAACTATGGCTACACCTTC. This codes for CASSLERGLGNYGYTF. The chain joins TRBV7-9 to TRBJ1-2; no firm D call. V gave up 1 base and J gave up 2 bases, with 14 bases separating them. Germline CDR1 is SEHNR and CDR2 is FQNEAQ (reference sequence). The CDR3 extends over 16 amino acids.